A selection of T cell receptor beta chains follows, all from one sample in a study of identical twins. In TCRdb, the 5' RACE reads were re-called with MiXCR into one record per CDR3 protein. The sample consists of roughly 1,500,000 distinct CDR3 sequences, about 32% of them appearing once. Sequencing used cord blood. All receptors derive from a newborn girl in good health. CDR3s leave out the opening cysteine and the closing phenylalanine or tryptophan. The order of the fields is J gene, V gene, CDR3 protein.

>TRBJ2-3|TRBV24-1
ATSELQQGRDTQY
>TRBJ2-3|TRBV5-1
ASSLAGVSTDTQY
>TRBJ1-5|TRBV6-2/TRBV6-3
ASSLVGLQPQH
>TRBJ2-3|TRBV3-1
ASSQDNQLQGTDTQY
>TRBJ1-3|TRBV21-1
ARTGTGTGNTIY
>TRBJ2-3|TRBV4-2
ASSQPWERGSTDTQY
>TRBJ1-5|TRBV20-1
SAAGTVSNQPQH
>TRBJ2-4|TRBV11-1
ASSLFTGAPKNIQY
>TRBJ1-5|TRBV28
ASSFRGSQPQH
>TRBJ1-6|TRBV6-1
AVNSPPH